This T cell receptor beta chain was profiled in a study of cytomegalovirus exposure and HLA in healthy donors. Across the study: Out of a few hundred genotyped donors, 81% belonged to the Caucasian-associated ancestry cluster. General study results and limits: It was assumed in the presence/absence analyses that sequencing depth was roughly uniform across donors. Clonal expansion, a later analysis showed, was greater in HLA-associated TCR beta chains than in equally common others.

PCR was performed using 60 Vbeta and 13 Jbeta primers. Profiled with immunoSEQ multiplex PCR; TCRdb holds only in-frame clones, not every one. The sample table includes fewer than 100,000 clones. A remark on this clone: Its antigen is currently unknown.

Trimming removed 5 bases from V and 2 bases from J; junction bases left unmatched: 3. Germline-derived CDR1 and CDR2 are SGHTA and FQGTGA. The CDR3 covers 15 residues. This chain connects TRBV7-3 to TRBJ2-7, with 13 bases matching TRBD2. This clonotype was obtained from a man aged 18 to 29 in good health and CMV-seropositive. The specimen was PBMCs. CDR3 sequence reads: CASSKTSGGAYEQYF. CDR3 DNA: TGTGCCAGCAGCAAAACTAGCGGGGGGGCCTACGAGCAGTACTTC.